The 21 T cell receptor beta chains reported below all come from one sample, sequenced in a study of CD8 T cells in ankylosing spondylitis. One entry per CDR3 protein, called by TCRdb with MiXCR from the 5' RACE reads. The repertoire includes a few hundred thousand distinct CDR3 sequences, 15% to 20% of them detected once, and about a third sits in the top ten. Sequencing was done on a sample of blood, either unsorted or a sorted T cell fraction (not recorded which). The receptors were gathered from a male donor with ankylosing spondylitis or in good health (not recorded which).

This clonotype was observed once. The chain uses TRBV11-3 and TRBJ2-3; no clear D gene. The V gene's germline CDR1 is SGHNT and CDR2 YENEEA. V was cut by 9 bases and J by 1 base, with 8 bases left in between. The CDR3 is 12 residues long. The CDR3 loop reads CARSNCTDTQYF. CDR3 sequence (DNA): TGTGCCAGATCGAATTGCACAGATACGCAGTATTTT.

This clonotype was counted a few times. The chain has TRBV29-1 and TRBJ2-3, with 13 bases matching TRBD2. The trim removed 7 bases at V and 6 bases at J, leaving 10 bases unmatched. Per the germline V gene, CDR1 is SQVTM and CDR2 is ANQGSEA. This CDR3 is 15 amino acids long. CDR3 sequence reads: CSGSGTSGMGDTQYF. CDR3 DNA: TGCAGCGGCAGTGGGACTAGCGGGATGGGGGATACGCAGTATTTT.

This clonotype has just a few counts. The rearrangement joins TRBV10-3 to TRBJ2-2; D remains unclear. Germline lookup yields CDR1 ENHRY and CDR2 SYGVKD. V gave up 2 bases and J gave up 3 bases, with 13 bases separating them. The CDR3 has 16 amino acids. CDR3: CAISEIFQAHTGELFF. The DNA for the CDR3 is TGTGCCATCAGTGAGATTTTCCAGGCCCACACCGGGGAGCTGTTTTTT.

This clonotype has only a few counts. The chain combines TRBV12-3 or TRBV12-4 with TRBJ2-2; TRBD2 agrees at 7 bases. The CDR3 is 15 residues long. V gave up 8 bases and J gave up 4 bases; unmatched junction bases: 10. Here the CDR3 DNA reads TGTGCCAGCCGAAGGGCGGGAGTGGGCACCGGGGAGCTGTTTTTT. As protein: CASRRAGVGTGELFF.

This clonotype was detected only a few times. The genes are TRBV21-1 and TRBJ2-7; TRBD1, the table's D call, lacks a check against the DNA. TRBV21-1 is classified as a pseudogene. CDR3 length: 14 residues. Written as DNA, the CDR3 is TGTGCCAGCAGCAAAGACGGGACAGGGTGGGTGCAGTACTTC. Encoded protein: CASSKDGTGWVQYF.

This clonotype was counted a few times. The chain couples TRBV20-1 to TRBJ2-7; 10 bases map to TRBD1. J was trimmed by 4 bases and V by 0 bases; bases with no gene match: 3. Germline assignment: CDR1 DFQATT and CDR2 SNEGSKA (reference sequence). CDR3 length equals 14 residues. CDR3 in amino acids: CSARDDRGLYEQYF. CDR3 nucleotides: TGCAGTGCTAGAGACGACAGGGGGCTTTACGAGCAGTACTTC.

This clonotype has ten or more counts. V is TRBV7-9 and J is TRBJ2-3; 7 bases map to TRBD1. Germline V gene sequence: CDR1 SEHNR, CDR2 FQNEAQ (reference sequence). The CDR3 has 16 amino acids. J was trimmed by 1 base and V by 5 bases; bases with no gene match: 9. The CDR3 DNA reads TGTGCCAGCAGCGGGGATCCCGGGACAGGCACAGATACGCAGTATTTT. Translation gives CASSGDPGTGTDTQYF.

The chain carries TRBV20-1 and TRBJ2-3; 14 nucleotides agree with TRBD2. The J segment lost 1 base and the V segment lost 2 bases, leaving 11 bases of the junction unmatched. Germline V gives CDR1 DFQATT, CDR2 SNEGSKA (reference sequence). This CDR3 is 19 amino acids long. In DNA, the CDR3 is TGCAGTGCTAGACCGGGACTAGCGGGAGATCTCACGGGCACAGATACGCAGTATTTT. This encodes CSARPGLAGDLTGTDTQYF.

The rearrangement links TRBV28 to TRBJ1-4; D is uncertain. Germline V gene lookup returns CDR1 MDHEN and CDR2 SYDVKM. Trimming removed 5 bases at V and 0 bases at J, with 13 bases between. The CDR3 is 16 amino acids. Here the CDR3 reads CASSPRNRATNEKLFF. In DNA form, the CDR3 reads TGTGCCAGCAGTCCCCGCAACCGTGCAACTAATGAAAAACTGTTTTTT.

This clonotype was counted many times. The CDR3 nucleotides are TGCAGCGTCCAGGGGGAAGCCTACGAGCAGTACTTC. Translated, it gives CSVQGEAYEQYF. The rearrangement uses TRBV29-1 and TRBJ2-7; 7 nucleotides line up with TRBD1. Germline assignment: CDR1 SQVTM and CDR2 ANQGSEA. The CDR3 extends over 12 amino acids. After removal of 6 bases from V and 2 bases from J, the junction contained 4 bases not matched to a gene.

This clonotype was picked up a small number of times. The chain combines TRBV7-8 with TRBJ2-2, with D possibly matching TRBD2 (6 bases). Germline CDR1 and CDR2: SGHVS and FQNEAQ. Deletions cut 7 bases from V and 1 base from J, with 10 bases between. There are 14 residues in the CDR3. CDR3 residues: CASTLRENTGELFF. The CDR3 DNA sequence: TGTGCCAGCACCCTGCGGGAGAACACCGGGGAGCTGTTTTTT.

The CDR3, as DNA: TGTGCCAGCAGCGGCTACCCTGCGCCCGAGCAGTATTTT. Translating it yields CASSGYPAPEQYF. This chain links TRBV9 with TRBJ2-3; D is ambiguous. CDR3 size: 13 residues. The germline gives CDR1 SGDLS, CDR2 YYNGEE. V shed 3 bases and J shed 11 bases, with 16 bases lying between them.

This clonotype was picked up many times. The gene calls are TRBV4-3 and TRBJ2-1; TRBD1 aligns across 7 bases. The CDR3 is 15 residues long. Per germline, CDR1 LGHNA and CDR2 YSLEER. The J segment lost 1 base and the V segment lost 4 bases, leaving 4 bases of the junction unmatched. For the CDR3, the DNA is TGCGCCAGCAGCCCCGGGACAGCTTCCTACAATGAGCAGTTCTTC. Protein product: CASSPGTASYNEQFF.

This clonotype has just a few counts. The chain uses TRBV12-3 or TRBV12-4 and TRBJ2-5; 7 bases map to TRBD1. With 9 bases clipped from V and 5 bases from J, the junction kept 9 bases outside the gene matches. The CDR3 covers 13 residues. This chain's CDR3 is CASTGVDQETQYF. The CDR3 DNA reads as TGTGCCAGTACAGGGGTTGATCAGGAGACCCAGTACTTC.

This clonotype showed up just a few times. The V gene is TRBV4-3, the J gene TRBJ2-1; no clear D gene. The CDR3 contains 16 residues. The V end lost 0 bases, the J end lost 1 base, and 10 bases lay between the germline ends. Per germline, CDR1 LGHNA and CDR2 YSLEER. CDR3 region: CASSQDWTASYNEQFF. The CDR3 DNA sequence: TGCGCCAGCAGCCAAGACTGGACGGCTTCCTACAATGAGCAGTTCTTC.

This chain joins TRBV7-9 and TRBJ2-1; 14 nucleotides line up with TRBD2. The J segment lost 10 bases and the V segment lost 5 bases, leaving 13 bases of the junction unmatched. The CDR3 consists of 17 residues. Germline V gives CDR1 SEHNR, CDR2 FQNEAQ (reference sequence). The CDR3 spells CASSRSAGLAGVGEQFF. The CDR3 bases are TGTGCCAGCAGCCGAAGTGCGGGACTAGCGGGAGTAGGGGAGCAGTTCTTC.

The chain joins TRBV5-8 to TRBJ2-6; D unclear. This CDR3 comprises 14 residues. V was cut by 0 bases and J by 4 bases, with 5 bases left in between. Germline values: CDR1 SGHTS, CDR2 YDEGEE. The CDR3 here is CASSLDTGANVLTF. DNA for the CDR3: TGTGCCAGCAGCTTGGATACCGGGGCCAACGTCCTGACTTTC.

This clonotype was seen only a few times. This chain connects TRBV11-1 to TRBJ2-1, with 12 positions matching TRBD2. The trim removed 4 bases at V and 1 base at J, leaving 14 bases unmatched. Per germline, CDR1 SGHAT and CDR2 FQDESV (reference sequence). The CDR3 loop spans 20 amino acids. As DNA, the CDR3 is TGTGCCAGCAGCTCCGCACTAGCGGGAGGAATGGGGTCGTCCTACAATGAGCAGTTCTTC. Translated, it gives CASSSALAGGMGSSYNEQFF. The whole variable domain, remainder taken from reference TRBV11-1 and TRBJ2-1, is EAEVAQSPRYKITEKSQAVAFWCDPISGHATLYWYRQILGQGPELLVQFQDESVVDDSQLPKDRFSAERLKGVDSTLKIQPAELGDSAMYLCASSSALAGGMGSSYNEQFFGPGTRLTVL.

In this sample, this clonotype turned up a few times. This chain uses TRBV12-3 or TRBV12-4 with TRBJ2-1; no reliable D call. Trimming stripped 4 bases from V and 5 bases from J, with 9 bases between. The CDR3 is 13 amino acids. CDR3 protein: CASSSGPNNEQFF. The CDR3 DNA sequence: TGTGCCAGCAGTTCCGGACCTAACAATGAGCAGTTCTTC.

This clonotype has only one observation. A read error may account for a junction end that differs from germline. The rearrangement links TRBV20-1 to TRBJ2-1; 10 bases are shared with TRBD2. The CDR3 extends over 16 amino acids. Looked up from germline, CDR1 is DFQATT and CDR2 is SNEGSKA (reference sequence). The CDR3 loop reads CSARDPSGSSFNEQFF. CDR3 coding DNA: TGCAGTGCTAGAGATCCTAGCGGGAGCTCCTTCAATGAGCAGTTCTTC.

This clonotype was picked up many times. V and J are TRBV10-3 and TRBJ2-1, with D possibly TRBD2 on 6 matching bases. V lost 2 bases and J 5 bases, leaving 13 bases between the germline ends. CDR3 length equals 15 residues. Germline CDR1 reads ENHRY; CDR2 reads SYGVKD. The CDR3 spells CAISEAAGSNNEQFF. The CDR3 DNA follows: TGTGCCATCAGTGAGGCAGCGGGCTCGAACAATGAGCAGTTCTTC.